This T cell receptor (beta chain) was retrieved from a study of patients and donors after allogeneic stem cell transplantation. MiXCR, run by TCRdb on the RT-PCR reads, gives a single entry per CDR3 protein. This table holds approximately 140,000 distinct CDR3 sequences, about 40% found once. Unmatched junction bases numbered 6, after V lost 6 bases and J lost 4 bases. The CDR3 loop spans 15 amino acids. In germline, CDR1 is MNHEY, CDR2 SVGAGI. This clonotype was sampled from a human donor who was either an allogeneic HSCT recipient or a stem cell or donor lymphocyte infusion donor (not recorded which). It is not recorded whose cells these are; they may come from a transplant donor. The sequenced material came from blood, either unsorted or a sorted T cell fraction (not recorded which). The chain combines TRBV6-5 with TRBJ2-2; 9 positions match TRBD1. The CDR3 DNA sequence: TGTGCCAGCAGACACACAGGGGGCCTCACCGGGGAGCTGTTTTTT. This gives the protein CASRHTGGLTGELFF.